A single sample gave rise to the 31 T cell receptor beta chains below, sequenced in a study of T cell responses to AZD1222 COVID-19 vaccine. Using immunoSEQ multiplex PCR, the repertoire was profiled, and TCRdb retains in-frame clones only, with some absent. Here the sample spans roughly 120,000 clones, 90% being singletons. Specimen: peripheral blood, collected 28 days after the second dose of the MenACWY control vaccine. The receptors were sampled from an adult who received the MenACWY meningococcal vaccine as a control.

The chain uses TRBV3-1 (or the pseudogene TRBV3-2) and TRBJ2-1; no definite D call. V was clipped by 1 base and J by 5 bases, with 6 bases between them. CDR1 is LGHDT and CDR2 is YNNKEL in the germline V gene (reference sequence). This CDR3 has 13 amino acids. The CDR3 nucleotides read TGTGCCAGCAGCCAAGTGTTGGACAATGAGCAGTTCTTC. Encoded protein: CASSQVLDNEQFF.

The rearrangement joins TRBV9 to TRBJ2-1; D gene uncertain. This CDR3 region has 15 residues. From germline, CDR1 is SGDLS and CDR2 YYNGEE. Trimming took 4 bases from V and 3 from J, leaving 14 bases between them. This CDR3 is CASSSQPPFYNEQFF. The CDR3 nucleotides are TGTGCCAGCAGCTCACAACCTCCCTTCTACAATGAGCAGTTCTTC. Supplemented by reference TRBV9 and TRBJ2-1, the full variable domain reads DSGVTQTPKHLITATGQRVTLRCSPRSGDLSVYWYQQSLDQGLQFLIQYYNGEERAKGNILERFSAQQFPDLHSELNLSSLELGDSALYFCASSSQPPFYNEQFFGPGTRLTVL.

CDR3 loop: CASSYGYGYGYTF. The CDR3 DNA sequence: TGTGCCAGCAGTTACGGGTACGGCTATGGCTACACCTTC. V is TRBV6-5 and J is TRBJ1-2; D remains unclear. Germline-derived CDR1 and CDR2 are MNHEY and SVGAGI. The CDR3 is made up of 13 amino acids. V was cut by 2 bases and J by 4 bases, with 8 bases left in between.

In this sample, this clone is medium-sized (0.01 to 0.1%). The chain has TRBV24-1 and TRBJ2-7; 9 bases agree with TRBD1. CDR3 length equals 17 residues. Germline CDR1 is KGHDR and CDR2 is SFDVKD. V trimming: 4 bases; J trimming: 3 bases; junction bases outside the gene matches: 12. Here the CDR3 reads CATSDPPLGQGSYEQYV. The CDR3 coding sequence is TGTGCCACCAGTGACCCCCCGTTGGGACAGGGAAGCTACGAGCAGTACGTC.

The chain is built from TRBV20-1 and TRBJ2-2, with D tentatively TRBD1 or TRBD2 (5 bases each). V gave up 3 bases and J gave up 6 bases, with 11 bases separating them. CDR1 is DFQATT and CDR2 is SNEGSKA in the germline V gene (reference sequence). The CDR3 is made up of 13 amino acids. The CDR3 spells CSASIGASGELFF. The DNA for the CDR3 is TGCAGTGCTAGTATCGGGGCCTCCGGGGAGCTGTTTTTT.

V and J are TRBV7-9 and TRBJ2-1; possible D gene TRBD2, 6 bases. Germline lookup yields CDR1 SEHNR and CDR2 FQNEAQ (reference sequence). V was shortened by 5 bases and J by 7 bases, with 15 bases between the two germline ends. CDR3 length: 14 residues. The CDR3 coding sequence is TGTGCCAGCAGCAGGGGAACGGCGGGGAATGAGCAGTTCTTC. Residues: CASSRGTAGNEQFF.

The chain couples TRBV7-9 to TRBJ1-2; D is perhaps TRBD1 (5 bases). The germline V gene has CDR1 SEHNR and CDR2 FQNEAQ (reference sequence). This CDR3 region has 15 residues. V lost 5 bases to trimming and J lost 2 bases, with 15 bases between them. Here the CDR3 DNA reads TGTGCCAGCAGCCCGCCGACAGTAATAAACTATGGCTACACCTTC. This encodes CASSPPTVINYGYTF. Complete variable domain (other parts from reference TRBV7-9 and TRBJ1-2): DTGVSQNPRHKITKRGQNVTFRCDPISEHNRLYWYRQTLGQGPEFLTYFQNEAQLEKSRLLSDRFSAERPKGSFSTLEIQRTEQGDSAMYLCASSPPTVINYGYTFGSGTRLTVV.

This clone was detected only once. This chain links TRBV15 with TRBJ1-2, with 8 bases that match TRBD1. Germline V CDR1 and CDR2: LNHNV, YYDKDF (reference sequence). The V gene end was trimmed by 7 bases and the J gene end by 5 bases; junction bases not matched to a gene: 6. CDR3 size: 13 residues. The CDR3 bases are TGTGCCACCAACAGGGGGACGGGGTATGGCTACACCTTC. As protein: CATNRGTGYGYTF.

V usage is TRBV4-2 and J usage is TRBJ2-4; TRBD2 aligns across 7 bases. This CDR3 spans 14 amino acids. The V gene's germline CDR1 is LGHNA and CDR2 YNFKEQ. In DNA, the CDR3 is TGTGCGTCCCGGGGGGAGAGGACCAAAAACATTCAGTACTTC. Its protein is CASRGERTKNIQYF.

This clone was detected once. The rearrangement links TRBV5-5 to TRBJ1-5, with D hard to call. The ends were cut back, 0 bases at V and 4 bases at J, with 8 bases in the middle. The CDR3 extends over 14 amino acids. CDR1 and CDR2 (germline): SGHKS, YYEKEE (reference sequence). The CDR3 spells CASSLENGNQPQHF. The CDR3 coding sequence is TGTGCCAGCAGCTTGGAAAACGGAAATCAGCCCCAGCATTTT.

The genes are TRBV19 and TRBJ1-1; D call uncertain. The CDR3 has 17 residues. The germline gives CDR1 LNHDA, CDR2 SQIVND (reference sequence). V lost 1 base to trimming and J lost 1 base, with 16 bases between them. DNA for the CDR3: TGTGCCAGTAGTATAGCCCTTCGGGGAGCCTGGAACACTGAAGCTTTCTTT. It is translated as CASSIALRGAWNTEAFF.

In DNA form, the CDR3 reads TGTGCCAGCAACCCACAGGGTTTTGAAGCTTTCTTT. This gives the protein CASNPQGFEAFF. The V call is TRBV7-9, the J call TRBJ1-1; tentative D call: TRBD1 (6 bases). CDR1 is SEHNR, CDR2 FQNEAQ, per germline (reference sequence). The CDR3 runs 12 residues. The V end was cut by 7 bases, the J end by 7 bases, with 13 bases between.

This clone has only a few counts. The chain links TRBV7-9 to TRBJ1-6; D is unresolved. The CDR3 has 18 amino acids. From germline, CDR1 is SEHNR and CDR2 FQNEAQ (reference sequence). Trimming took off 4 bases at V and 2 bases at J, with 18 bases between the two ends. The CDR3: CASSYAWARGPYNSPLHF. CDR3 nucleotides: TGTGCCAGCAGCTACGCGTGGGCCCGGGGTCCCTATAATTCACCCCTCCACTTT.

CDR3 in amino acids: CASSVLAGAITGELFF. The CDR3 DNA is TGCGCCAGCAGCGTTCTAGCGGGGGCCATCACCGGGGAGCTGTTTTTT. The rearrangement links TRBV5-1 to TRBJ2-2, with TRBD2 matching 10 bases. With V trimmed by 4 bases and J by 4 bases, 7 bases remained unmatched. The length of the CDR3 is 16 residues. Germline V gives CDR1 SGHRS, CDR2 YFSETQ.

V usage is TRBV19 and J usage is TRBJ2-3, with D possibly being TRBD2 (6 bases). This CDR3 has 17 amino acids. Trimming stripped 4 bases from V and 4 bases from J, with 21 bases between. CDR1 and CDR2 from the germline V gene are LNHDA and SQIVND (reference sequence). CDR3 sequence (DNA): TGTGCCAGTAGTAGCGGGACTTTTCAACTTCGGGCAGATACGCAGTATTTT. It specifies CASSSGTFQLRADTQYF.

The V gene is TRBV24-1, the J gene TRBJ2-7; D remains ambiguous. The CDR3 contains 15 residues. CDR1 KGHDR and CDR2 SFDVKD come from the germline V gene. V was cut by 3 bases and J by 2 bases, with 13 bases left in between. The CDR3 DNA follows: TGTGCCACCAGTGATCGTCGCAGTCCTACCTACGAGCAGTACTTC. Translated, it gives CATSDRRSPTYEQYF.

The V and J genes are TRBV11-2 and TRBJ1-4; D is uncertain. CDR1 SGHAT and CDR2 FQNNGV come from the germline V gene. The CDR3 covers 15 residues. The V end lost 1 base, the J end lost 4 bases, and 10 bases lay between the germline ends. DNA of the CDR3: TGTGCCAGCAGCTTAGGAGGCCTCAATAATGAAAAACTGTTTTTT. Its protein is CASSLGGLNNEKLFF.

The V gene is TRBV9, the J gene TRBJ1-2, with TRBD1 matching over 8 bases. The CDR3 has 16 residues. Trimming at V came to 2 bases and at J to 3 bases, leaving 9 bases not matched to a gene. CDR1 is SGDLS and CDR2 is YYNGEE in the germline V gene. DNA of the CDR3: TGTGCCAGCAGCGTCATACAGGGGGGCTTAGACTATGGCTACACCTTC. This encodes CASSVIQGGLDYGYTF.

The chain is built from TRBV3-1 (or the pseudogene TRBV3-2) and TRBJ2-5; D is possibly TRBD2 (5 bases). Germline CDR1 and CDR2: LGHDT and YNNKEL (reference sequence). This CDR3 has 14 amino acids. V was pared by 1 base and J by 3 bases, with 9 bases between. The CDR3 reads CASSQVSGKETQYF. For the CDR3, the DNA is TGTGCCAGCAGCCAAGTTTCCGGGAAAGAGACCCAGTACTTC.

The J gene is TRBJ2-3, the V gene TRBV24-1, with D possibly TRBD2 on 6 matching bases. CDR3 length: 12 residues. V lost 9 bases and J 6 bases, leaving 12 bases between the germline ends. CDR1 is KGHDR and CDR2 is SFDVKD in the germline V gene. DNA of the CDR3: TGTGCCACCCGGGGGACTGGGGATACGCAGTATTTT. Amino acids: CATRGTGDTQYF.

The chain is built from TRBV3-1 (or the pseudogene TRBV3-2) and TRBJ2-7; possibly TRBD2 for D (6 bases). The CDR3 spans 15 residues. V shed 1 base and J shed 2 bases, with 12 bases lying between them. CDR1 is LGHDT and CDR2 is YNNKEL in the germline V gene (reference sequence). For the CDR3, the DNA is TGTGCCAGCAGCCAAGCGGCGGGAACCCCCTACGAGCAGTACTTC. Its protein is CASSQAAGTPYEQYF.

The CDR3 DNA sequence: TGTGCCAGCAGATCCGGGACAGGGTATACAGATACGCAGTATTTT. It yields the protein CASRSGTGYTDTQYF. V gene TRBV2 combines with J gene TRBJ2-3; the match to TRBD1 covers 9 bases. Germline loops: CDR1 SNHLY, CDR2 FYNNEI. Unmatched junction bases numbered 7, after V lost 6 bases and J lost 3 bases. This CDR3 comprises 15 residues.

The J gene is TRBJ2-5, the V gene TRBV28, with 10 bases identical to TRBD1. Looked up from germline, CDR1 is MDHEN and CDR2 is SYDVKM. Unmatched junction bases numbered 6, after V lost 6 bases and J lost 5 bases. This CDR3 has 14 amino acids. The CDR3 nucleotides are TGTGCCAGCAGCGACAGGGGGCCGGTTGAGACCCAGTACTTC. Protein: CASSDRGPVETQYF.

The chain uses TRBV5-1 and TRBJ2-5; D is unresolved. CDR3 length: 13 amino acids. The V gene's germline CDR1 is SGHRS and CDR2 YFSETQ. Trimming left V 2 bases short and J 5 bases short, with 10 bases between. CDR3 nucleotides: TGCGCCAGCAGCTTTGGTAGCATGGAGACCCAGTACTTC. Protein: CASSFGSMETQYF. Drawing the rest from reference TRBV5-1 and TRBJ2-5, the complete variable domain is KAGVTQTPRYLIKTRGQQVTLSCSPISGHRSVSWYQQTPGQGLQFLFEYFSETQRNKGNFPGRFSGRQFSNSRSEMNVSTLELGDSALYLCASSFGSMETQYFGPGTRLLVL.

V is TRBV5-1 and J is TRBJ2-5; maybe TRBD2 (5 bases). The CDR3 loop spans 14 amino acids. Germline CDR1 is SGHRS and CDR2 is YFSETQ. V shed 1 base and J shed 4 bases, with 11 bases lying between them. The CDR3 coding sequence is TGCGCCAGCAGCTTGTGGGGAGACGGAGAGACCCAGTACTTC. This sequence encodes CASSLWGDGETQYF. The variable domain in full, with the rest retrieved from reference TRBV5-1 and TRBJ2-5, is KAGVTQTPRYLIKTRGQQVTLSCSPISGHRSVSWYQQTPGQGLQFLFEYFSETQRNKGNFPGRFSGRQFSNSRSEMNVSTLELGDSALYLCASSLWGDGETQYFGPGTRLLVL.

This sequence joins TRBV14 and TRBJ2-1; D assignment may be TRBD1 or TRBD2 (5 bases each). Germline CDR1 is SGHDN and CDR2 is FVKESK. V was clipped by 0 bases and J by 6 bases, with 18 bases between them. This CDR3 has 17 amino acids. CDR3 sequence reads: CASSQESRGRTFNEQFF. The CDR3 DNA is TGTGCCAGCAGCCAAGAAAGTAGGGGACGGACCTTCAATGAGCAGTTCTTC.

The J gene is TRBJ1-2, the V gene TRBV10-3; 7 nucleotides line up with TRBD1. In germline, CDR1 is ENHRY, CDR2 SYGVKD. J lost 0 bases, V lost 6 bases, and 7 bases had no gene match. The CDR3 covers 15 residues. This CDR3 is CAIRHFRGSNYGYTF. CDR3 nucleotide sequence: TGTGCCATCAGACACTTCAGGGGGTCTAACTATGGCTACACCTTC.

A few counts support this clone. This rearrangement joins TRBV6-4 to TRBJ2-6, with a weak D call TRBD1 (5 bases). The CDR3 contains 15 residues. Germline V gene data show CDR1 as MRHNA and CDR2 as SNTAGT. Trimming took off 0 bases at V and 4 bases at J, with 7 bases between the two ends. The CDR3 here is CASSDSPGGANVLTF. CDR3 DNA sequence: TGTGCCAGCAGTGACTCGCCAGGGGGGGCCAACGTCCTGACTTTC.

The V call is TRBV18, the J call TRBJ2-7; D might be TRBD1 (5 bases). Germline V gene data show CDR1 as KGHSH and CDR2 as LQKENI. The CDR3 covers 15 residues. V lost 2 bases to trimming and J lost 0 bases, with 11 bases between them. The CDR3 bases are TGTGCCAGCTCACCAGAGACAGTAAGCTCCTACGAGCAGTACGTC. Translated: CASSPETVSSYEQYV.

The chain employs TRBV7-9 and TRBJ1-1; D not certain. V lost 6 bases, J lost 7 bases, and 9 bases lay in between. Germline V gene sequence: CDR1 SEHNR, CDR2 FQNEAQ (reference sequence). The CDR3 has 11 residues. Written as DNA, the CDR3 is TGTGCCAGCAGTGGCGATTATGAAGCTTTCTTT. The encoded protein is CASSGDYEAFF.

The chain couples TRBV5-1 to TRBJ2-3; D ambiguous. Trimming removed 1 base at V and 6 bases at J, with 6 bases between. In germline, CDR1 is SGHRS, CDR2 YFSETQ. This CDR3 is built from 12 residues. CDR3: CASSLPGDTQYF. The CDR3 coding sequence is TGCGCCAGCAGCTTGCCCGGGGATACGCAGTATTTT.